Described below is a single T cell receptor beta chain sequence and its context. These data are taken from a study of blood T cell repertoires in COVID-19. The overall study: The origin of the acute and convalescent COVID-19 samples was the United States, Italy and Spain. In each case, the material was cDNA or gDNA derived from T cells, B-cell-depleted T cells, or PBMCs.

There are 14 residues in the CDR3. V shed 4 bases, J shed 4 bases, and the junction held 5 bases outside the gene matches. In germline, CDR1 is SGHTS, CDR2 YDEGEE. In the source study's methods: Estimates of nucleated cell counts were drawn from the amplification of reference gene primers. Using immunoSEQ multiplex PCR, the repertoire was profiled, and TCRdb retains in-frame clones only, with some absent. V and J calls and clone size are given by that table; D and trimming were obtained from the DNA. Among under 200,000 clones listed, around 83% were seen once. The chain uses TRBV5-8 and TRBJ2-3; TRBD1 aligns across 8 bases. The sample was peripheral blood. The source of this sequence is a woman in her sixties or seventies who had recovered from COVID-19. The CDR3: CASSRRTGPDTQYF. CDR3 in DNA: TGTGCCAGCAGCCGTCGGACAGGGCCAGATACGCAGTATTTT.